The rows below give T cell receptor beta chains drawn from one sample of a study of response to subunit inactivated influenza vaccine. Each CDR3 protein is one row after TCRdb ran MiXCR on the RT-PCR reads. Altogether about 800,000 distinct CDR3 sequences are present, approximately 22% being singletons, with the ten largest covering roughly 10%. The sequenced sample was PBMCs from blood, obtained about 5 days after vaccination. The receptors derive from a man aged 45-65 years who received an inactivated influenza vaccine. Each CDR3 is given with its conserved first and last residue. The order of the fields is V gene, D gene, J gene, clone size, CDR3 DNA, CDR3 protein. The D gene is left open where the match is weak. Expanded clones get a size class; other rows say once, few or many, or leave the size out.

>TRBV10-3|-|TRBJ2-3|-
TGTGCCATCAGTGAGTCCTCTGAGACTAGAAGCGACTCAGATACGCAGTATTTT
CAISESSETRSDSDTQYF
>TRBV12-3/TRBV12-4|-|TRBJ2-4|-
TGTGCCAGCAGTTTCATCTCGTCGGGCAGAAACATTCAGTACTTC
CASSFISSGRNIQYF
>TRBV7-9|-|TRBJ1-1|-
TGTGCCAGCAGCTTAGGTGGCGGCAAAGGGGAAGCTTTCTTT
CASSLGGGKGEAFF
>TRBV5-1|-|TRBJ1-1|many
TGTGCCAGCAGCTTAGGGGGGGTCACTGAAGCTTTCTTT
CASSLGGVTEAFF
>TRBV5-1|-|TRBJ1-1|many
TGCGCCAGCAGCTTGGCGGGGACTCTGAACACTGAAGCTTTCTTT
CASSLAGTLNTEAFF
>TRBV7-2|-|TRBJ1-3|few
TGTGCCAGCAGCTTGAGCCGGGACGCTGGAAACACCATATATTTT
CASSLSRDAGNTIYF
>TRBV6-1|-|TRBJ1-5|few
TGTGCCAGCAAGGCAGGGAGCGGGATGCCCCAGCATTTT
CASKAGSGMPQHF
>TRBV9|TRBD2|TRBJ2-1|few
TGTGCCAGCAGCGTAGGGTCTAGCGGGACCAATGAGCAGTTCTTC
CASSVGSSGTNEQFF
>TRBV20-1|-|TRBJ2-1|many
TGCAGTGCTCGTCCGAGCTACAATGAGCAGTTCTTC
CSARPSYNEQFF
>TRBV20-1|-|TRBJ2-7|-
TGCAGTGCGGAAAGCTCCTACGAGCAGTACTTC
CSAESSYEQYF
>TRBV9|-|TRBJ1-2|-
TGTGCCAGCAGCGCCCGGGACAATAACCATGGCTACACCTTC
CASSARDNNHGYTF
>TRBV20-1|-|TRBJ2-2|-
TGCAGTGCTCAGGGGGGAAACACCGGGGAGCTGTTTTTT
CSAQGGNTGELFF
>TRBV20-1|-|TRBJ2-4|-
TGCAGTGCTCACTGGCTGGGAAAGGACATTCAGTACTTC
CSAHWLGKDIQYF
>TRBV7-2|-|TRBJ2-1|-
TGTGCCAGCAGCTCACAGCGTTCTTCATACAATGAGCAGTTCTTC
CASSSQRSSYNEQFF
>TRBV20-1|-|TRBJ2-7|few
TGCAGTGGATACAGGAGCTCCTACGAGCAGTACTTC
CSGYRSSYEQYF
>TRBV4-2|-|TRBJ2-1|few
TGTGCCAGCAGCCAAGAGAGTGGGGGACTCTACAATGAGCAGTTCTTC
CASSQESGGLYNEQFF
>TRBV11-2|-|TRBJ2-1|-
TGTGCCAGCAGCTCGACTGCCAGGGGAAATGAGCAGTTCTTC
CASSSTARGNEQFF
>TRBV5-4|TRBD2|TRBJ2-1|-
TGTGCCAGCAGACTGGTGAGGGGACTAGCGGGGGGCAATGAGCAGTTCTTC
CASRLVRGLAGGNEQFF
>TRBV7-9|-|TRBJ2-1|-
TGTGCCAGCAGCCCCCTAGGGGAGCAGTTCTTC
CASSPLGEQFF
>TRBV27|-|TRBJ2-3|-
TGTGCCAGCAGTGCCGGAAGACAGGGCACAGATACGCAGTATTTT
CASSAGRQGTDTQYF
>TRBV2|-|TRBJ1-5|few
TGTGCCAGCAGTGACTCGGTTTCTCGCAATCAGCCCCAGCATTTT
CASSDSVSRNQPQHF
>TRBV7-8|-|TRBJ2-2|few
TGTGCCAGCAGCTTATTGGCAGGGGGTTTAGGCGGGGAGAGTACCGGGGAGCTGTTTTTT
CASSLLAGGLGGESTGELFF
>TRBV29-1|-|TRBJ2-1|few
TGCAGCGTTGGTGGACATGAGCAGTTCTTC
CSVGGHEQFF
>TRBV7-9|-|TRBJ1-1|few
TGTGCCAGCAGTTTTCAGGGGAAGAACACTGAAGCTTTCTTT
CASSFQGKNTEAFF
>TRBV7-9|-|TRBJ2-1|few
TGTGCCAGCAGCCGAGGACCGACCGTCTATGAGCAGTTCTTC
CASSRGPTVYEQFF
>TRBV4-3|TRBD2|TRBJ2-1|-
TGCGCCAGCAGCCAAGACGGGACTAGCGGCGGTGAGCAGTTCTTC
CASSQDGTSGGEQFF